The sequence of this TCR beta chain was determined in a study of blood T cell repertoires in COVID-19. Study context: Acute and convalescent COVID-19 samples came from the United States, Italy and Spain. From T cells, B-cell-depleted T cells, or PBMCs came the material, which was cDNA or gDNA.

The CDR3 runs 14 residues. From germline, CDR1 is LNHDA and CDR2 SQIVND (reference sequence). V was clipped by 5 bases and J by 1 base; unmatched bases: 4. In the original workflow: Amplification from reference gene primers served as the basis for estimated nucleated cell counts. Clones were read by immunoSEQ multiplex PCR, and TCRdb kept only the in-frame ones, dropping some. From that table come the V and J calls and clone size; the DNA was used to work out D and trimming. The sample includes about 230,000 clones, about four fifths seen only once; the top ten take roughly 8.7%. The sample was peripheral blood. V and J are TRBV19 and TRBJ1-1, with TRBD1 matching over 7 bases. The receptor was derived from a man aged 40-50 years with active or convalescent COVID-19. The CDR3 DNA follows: TGTGCCAGTAGTGTGCGACAGGGGAACACTGAAGCTTTCTTT. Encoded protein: CASSVRQGNTEAFF.